Included here is one T cell receptor beta chain sequence, with context. Its antigen is unidentified. V dropped 5 bases and J dropped 8 bases, with 24 bases sitting between them. Germline CDR1 MNHEY, CDR2 SMNVEV (reference sequence). This CDR3 comprises 16 residues. The data belong to a study of cytomegalovirus exposure and HLA in healthy donors. PCR involved 60 Vbeta and 13 Jbeta primers. Clones were read by immunoSEQ multiplex PCR, and TCRdb kept only the in-frame ones, dropping some. Seen in this sample are roughly 53,000 clones; the ten most common clones hold about an eighth. Study-wide points: Being productive about 87% or about 30% of the time was typical of most TCR beta V segments in an earlier analysis. A further, later analysis showed that HLA-associated TCR beta chains (compared with equally common others) were more clonally expanded.

The chain carries TRBV27 and TRBJ1-2; maybe TRBD1 (5 bases). This receptor was identified in a man younger than 30 in good health and CMV-seropositive. Sequenced material: PBMCs. CDR3 coding DNA: TGTGCCAGCAGTCCTCTGGGGCCTGACAGCCCGAGGGGCTACACCTTC. Its protein is CASSPLGPDSPRGYTF.